This is a list of T cell receptor beta chains from one sample in a study of cytomegalovirus exposure and HLA in healthy donors. Sequenced by immunoSEQ multiplex PCR; TCRdb stores in-frame clones only, minus some. In the table there are under 140,000 clones, under 85% of which are singletons. Material for sequencing was PBMCs. Receptors were obtained from a man aged 25-40 years in good health and CMV-seropositive. Each CDR3 is given with its conserved first and last residue.

j_call,v_call,cdr3_aa
TRBJ2-3,TRBV6-1,CASSDTLAGGPDTQYF
TRBJ2-1,TRBV11-3,CASSFLAGGHNEQFF
TRBJ2-6,TRBV5-6,CASSLASGGAWANVLTF
TRBJ2-3,TRBV11-2,CASSLGGDTQYF
TRBJ2-7,TRBV7-9,CASSPIRGNEQYF
TRBJ1-1,TRBV30,CAWSFGAEAFF
TRBJ2-1,TRBV19,CASSMGQGGYNEQFF
TRBJ2-3,TRBV7-2,CASSLVLEDTQYF
TRBJ2-3,TRBV5-1,CASSPTGTGGTDTQYF
TRBJ2-5,TRBV2,CASSELSSGHQETQYF
TRBJ1-5,TRBV2,CASRRGKVPNQPQHF
TRBJ2-3,TRBV27,CASSLSWGLDRTDTQYF
TRBJ2-1,TRBV10-3,CAVGAQGGYNEQFF
TRBJ1-1,TRBV7-8,CASSLGQDRKLFF
TRBJ2-7,TRBV15,CATSRRSVLVADEQYF
TRBJ1-1,TRBV10-1,CASSESKGEGTEAFF
TRBJ2-3,TRBV7-3,CASSLVGWRPDYTTDTQYF
TRBJ2-5,TRBV5-8,CASSLTVMETQYF